This T cell receptor beta chain was captured in a study of human T cells and chemical hapten exposure (dated by TCRdb to about 2021). Regarding the complete study: For sensitization, 2% DPC in acetone was applied to a 2 cm by 2 cm area of upper inner arm skin. The libraries were sequenced as a pool, and the TCR yield per sample differed mostly because of small variations in library volumes within the pool. Throughout the approximately 25-week study period, patients were also given weekly therapeutic DPC doses on the scalp. Patch testing on the upper back used Finn chambers containing 0.01% DPC, with scoring done after 6 days according to International Contact Dermatitis Research Group standards. Blood samples were taken from patients before sensitization (week 0) and at 2, 6 and about 24 weeks after DPC sensitization. The mostly female patient cohort included alopecia areata with under or over 50% scalp involvement, alopecia totalis and alopecia universalis. For TCR sequencing, blood came from 25 to 30 alopecia patients at anywhere from one to four time points (pre-sensitization, 2, 6 and 24 weeks). In alopecia patients, the study followed how the peripheral blood TCR repertoire changed in vivo over primary and secondary sensitization to diphenylcyclopropenone (DPC), a hapten.

The time point label on this specimen signifies: patch test 3, about 24 weeks after DPC sensitization. The intended sense of this specimen's treatment or condition label: therapeutic diphenylcyclopropenone sensitization with weekly scalp DPC. At every patch-test visit, the blood draw took place before the patch test was put on. Patients were eligible if aged 18 to 70, diagnosed with alopecia and judged suitable for DPC therapy, and pregnant patients were excluded. Total RNA was isolated from unfractionated whole blood collected in Tempus Blood RNA tubes. CDR1 is given as MNHEY and CDR2 as SVGAGI, both from the germline V gene. Trimming removed 2 bases from V and 11 bases from J; the gene matches leave 8 bases unexplained. CDR3 length: 13 amino acids, cysteine to phenylalanine. This entry keeps only the CDR3 DNA: 39 bases, framed from base 1. What the research found in general, with its limitations: The number of PT1 expanded TCRs positively correlated with patch test score, significant at thresholds 8, 16 and 32 but not 4. After repeated subsampling, the strength of the expansion versus patch-test correlation and the threshold at which it became significant changed. DPC sensitization did not change the number of TCRs with a frequency above 1 in 1000, and there was no evidence of changes in global repertoire structure. Because every patient had alopecia, a presumed autoimmune disease, the patients' immune response might differ from that of healthy individuals. Significantly more large CDR3 similarity clusters were formed by expanded TCRs than by pre-sensitization or healthy control sets, consistent with antigen-driven responses.

In this sample, this clonotype turned up a few times. The target of this receptor is not known. Base qualities were left out, and no much larger clone turns up one base away. To prepare the library, RACE was applied. The data were produced on a NextSeq 500. During library preparation, unique molecular identifiers were attached to individual cDNA molecules so that TCRs could be counted quantitatively and reproducibly. From each blood RNA sample, both TCR alpha and TCR beta chains were sequenced. The study's own analysis went as follows. Samples had a median of roughly 87,000 TCRs, with a range from roughly 23,224 to 700,000. V, J and CDR3 annotation of the TCR reads was performed with the Decombinator software suite. Every sample was subsampled to the same number of TCRs (28,000) for the PS versus PT1 abundance plots. Expanded TCRs were defined as absent before sensitization and observed at least eight times at the 2-week time point. TCRdb ran its own pipeline on the public reads, namely fastp trimming at Q25 and MiXCR clone calling, and kept in-frame beta chains. Merged by CDR3 protein, the rows form single entries marked with the most common genes and DNA. TCRdb's processing, not the study's, gives the V and J calls here. The sample data list approximately 71,000 distinct CDR3 sequences, and over 8.5% of these were observed just once. The ten largest account for roughly 1.4% of the sample.

This clonotype originated in a woman aged 50 to 60 with alopecia areata. Some clones in this sample may be carry-over from other donors' samples. This specimen consisted of whole blood, obtained in connection with sensitization to the hapten diphenylcyclopropenone (DPC). The V and J genes are TRBV6-5 and TRBJ1-1; a stretch of 7 junction bases matches TRBD1. DNA sequence: TGTGCCAGCAGTTACGGAAGTGAACAGGGGGCTTTCTTT. Its coded protein is CASSYGSEQGAFF.